This TCR beta chain was retrieved from a study of blood T cell repertoires in COVID-19. Study-level information: Specimens from acute and convalescent COVID-19 originated in the United States, Italy and Spain. T cells, B-cell-depleted T cells, or PBMCs supplied cDNA or gDNA.

Only in-frame clones appear in the TCRdb table, and some are missing; sequencing was by immunoSEQ multiplex PCR. Of some 210,000 clones in the sample, about 91% were seen once. This CDR3 has 15 residues. Germline loops: CDR1 MNHEY, CDR2 SMNVEV (reference sequence). Trimming took 4 bases from V and 2 from J; bases not matched to a gene: 5. The sequence was obtained from a man younger than 45 with acute or convalescent COVID-19. What was sequenced was peripheral blood. This chain links TRBV27 with TRBJ2-3, with 8 bases identical to TRBD2. The CDR3 DNA sequence: TGTGCCAGCAGTTCACAGACTAGCGCCACAGATACGCAGTATTTT. It specifies CASSSQTSATDTQYF.